Shown below are 8 T cell receptor beta chains from a single sample sequenced in a study of T-cell memory formation after mild COVID-19. TCRdb redid the calling of the 5' RACE reads with MiXCR, one entry per CDR3 protein. This sample has 400,000 to 500,000 distinct CDR3 sequences, with over 15% found just once. The sequencing sample was made of PBMCs or a T cell subset sorted from them (not recorded which). The receptors were gathered from a man younger than 35 who had mild COVID-19 (a few samples of this study predate the infection). Cell type and time point are not known.

In this sample, this clonotype turned up a few times. This chain uses TRBV18 with TRBJ1-5; tentatively, D is TRBD1 (5 bases). Germline values: CDR1 KGHSH, CDR2 LQKENI. The CDR3 loop spans 14 amino acids. V was trimmed by 2 bases and J by 5 bases, leaving 10 bases between them. In DNA, the CDR3 is TGTGCCAGCTCACCAACGGACATAGATCAGCCCCAGCATTTT. It specifies CASSPTDIDQPQHF.

This clonotype was counted a few times. A read error may explain this, as a much larger clone is one base away. The chain links TRBV15 to TRBJ1-3; no clear D. The CDR3 loop spans 14 amino acids. The germline V gene has CDR1 LNHNV and CDR2 YYDKDF (reference sequence). With 5 bases removed from V and 3 bases from J, the gap between germline ends came to 11 bases. The CDR3 DNA sequence: TGTGCCACCAGCGGACCGGGCTATGGAAACACCATATATTTT. Protein: CATSGPGYGNTIYF.

This sequence joins TRBV5-1 and TRBJ2-2; 8 positions match TRBD2. CDR1 and CDR2 from the germline V gene are SGHRS and YFSETQ. The trim removed 7 bases at V and 7 bases at J, leaving 12 bases unmatched. CDR3 size: 15 residues. CDR3 DNA sequence: TGCGCCAGCGGTCCGGGACTAGATAGTAGCGGGGAGCTGTTTTTT. Translating gives CASGPGLDSSGELFF.

The chain has TRBV7-6 and TRBJ2-2, with a possible D match to TRBD2 (5 bases). The length of the CDR3 is 15 residues. CDR1 and CDR2 from the germline V gene are SGHVS and FNYEAQ. The germline V and J ends were trimmed by 3 bases and 3 bases, with 11 bases remaining between them. The CDR3 sequence: CASSLRAGYTGELFF. The CDR3 DNA reads TGTGCCAGCAGCTTGAGGGCCGGTTACACCGGGGAGCTGTTTTTT.

This clonotype was seen many times. The rearrangement uses TRBV7-9 and TRBJ2-2, with D perhaps TRBD2 (6 bases). Trimming took 3 bases from V and 6 from J, leaving 17 bases between them. CDR3 length: 16 amino acids. Germline-derived CDR1 and CDR2 are SEHNR and FQNEAQ (reference sequence). The CDR3 reads CASSFGGSGTPGELFF. The CDR3 DNA sequence: TGTGCCAGCAGCTTTGGGGGTTCCGGGACTCCCGGGGAGCTGTTTTTT.

This clonotype was seen a few times. V is TRBV4-3 and J is TRBJ1-1; D is perhaps TRBD1 (6 bases). The CDR3 is made up of 18 amino acids. Trimming cost V 4 bases and J 0 bases, with 21 bases left between them. Per the germline V gene, CDR1 is LGHNA and CDR2 is YSLEER. The CDR3 spells CASSLRRMDSFMNTEAFF. CDR3 nucleotides: TGCGCCAGCAGCCTCCGAAGAATGGACAGCTTTATGAACACTGAAGCTTTCTTT.

This clonotype was seen a handful of times. V is TRBV4-3 and J is TRBJ2-3, with D hard to call. Germline-derived CDR1 and CDR2 are LGHNA and YSLEER. V lost 0 bases to trimming and J lost 0 bases, with 10 bases between them. The CDR3 runs 16 residues. The CDR3 nucleotides are TGCGCCAGCAGCCAAGATTCCGGGTATAGCACAGATACGCAGTATTTT. As protein: CASSQDSGYSTDTQYF.

In its sample, this clonotype was seen a few times. The V call is TRBV6-2 or TRBV6-3, the J call TRBJ2-1; possibly TRBD2 for D (6 bases). Trimming took 8 bases from V and 3 from J, leaving 8 bases between them. The CDR3 has 12 residues. Germline CDR1 and CDR2: MNHEY and SVGEGT. The CDR3 DNA is TGTGCCAGCGCGACTAGCTACAATGAGCAGTTCTTC. Amino acids: CASATSYNEQFF.